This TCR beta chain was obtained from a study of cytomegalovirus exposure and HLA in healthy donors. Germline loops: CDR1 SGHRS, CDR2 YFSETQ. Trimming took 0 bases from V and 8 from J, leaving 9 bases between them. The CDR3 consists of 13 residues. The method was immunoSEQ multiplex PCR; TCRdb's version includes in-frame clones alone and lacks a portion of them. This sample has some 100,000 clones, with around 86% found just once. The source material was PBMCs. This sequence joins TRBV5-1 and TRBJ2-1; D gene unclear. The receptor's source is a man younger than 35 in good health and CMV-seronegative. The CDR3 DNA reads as TGCGCCAGCAGCTTGGTAGGCGGTGATGAGCAGTTCTTC. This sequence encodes CASSLVGGDEQFF.